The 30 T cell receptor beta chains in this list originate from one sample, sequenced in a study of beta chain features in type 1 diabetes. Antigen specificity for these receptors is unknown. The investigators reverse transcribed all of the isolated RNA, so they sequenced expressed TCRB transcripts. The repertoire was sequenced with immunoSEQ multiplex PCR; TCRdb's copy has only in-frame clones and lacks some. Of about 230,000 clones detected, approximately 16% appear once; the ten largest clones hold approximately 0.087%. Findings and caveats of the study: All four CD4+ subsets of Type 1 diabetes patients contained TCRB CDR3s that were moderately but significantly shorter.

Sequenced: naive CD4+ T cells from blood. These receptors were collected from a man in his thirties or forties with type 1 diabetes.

The CDR3 here is CASRMGQTYNEQFF. CDR3 in DNA: TGTGCCAGCAGAATGGGACAGACCTACAATGAGCAGTTCTTC. The chain recombines TRBV2 with TRBJ2-1; 7 bases map to TRBD1. Per the germline V gene, CDR1 is SNHLY and CDR2 is FYNNEI. The CDR3 loop spans 14 amino acids. Trimming took 6 bases from V and 2 from J; bases not matched to a gene: 4.

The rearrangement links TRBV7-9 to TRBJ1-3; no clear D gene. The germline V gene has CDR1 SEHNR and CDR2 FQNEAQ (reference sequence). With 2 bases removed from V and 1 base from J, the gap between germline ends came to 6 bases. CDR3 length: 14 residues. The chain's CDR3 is CASSLTESGNTIYF. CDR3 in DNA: TGTGCCAGCAGCTTAACTGAGTCTGGAAACACCATATATTTT.

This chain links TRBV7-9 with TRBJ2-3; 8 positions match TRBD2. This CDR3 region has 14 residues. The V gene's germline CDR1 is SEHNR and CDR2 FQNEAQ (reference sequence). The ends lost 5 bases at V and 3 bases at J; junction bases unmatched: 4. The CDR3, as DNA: TGTGCCAGCAGCCCCGGACTAGCTACAGATACGCAGTATTTT. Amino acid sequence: CASSPGLATDTQYF.

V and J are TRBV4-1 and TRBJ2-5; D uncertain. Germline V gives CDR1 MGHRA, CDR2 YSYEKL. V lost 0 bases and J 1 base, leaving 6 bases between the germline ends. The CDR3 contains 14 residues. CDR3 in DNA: TGCGCCAGCAGCCAAGATTTAATCCAAGAGACCCAGTACTTC. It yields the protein CASSQDLIQETQYF.

The CDR3 nucleotides are TGTGCCAGCAGCGTCAGGGACTCTCTGAACACTGAAGCTTTCTTT. Residues: CASSVRDSLNTEAFF. The J gene is TRBJ1-1, the V gene TRBV7-8, with D possibly matching TRBD1 (5 bases). The CDR3 contains 15 residues. V dropped 5 bases and J dropped 0 bases, with 13 bases sitting between them. The germline gives CDR1 SGHVS, CDR2 FQNEAQ.

CDR3 nucleotides: TGTGCCAGCAGCCTTATGTCGACTAGCGGGAGCTACGAGCAGTACTTC. This gives the protein CASSLMSTSGSYEQYF. The J gene is TRBJ2-7, the V gene TRBV7-2, with 12 bases aligning to TRBD2. The CDR3 has 16 amino acids. The junction had 8 bases not matched to a gene; V was cut back by 5 bases and J by 3 bases. CDR1 is SGHTA, CDR2 FQGNSA, per germline.

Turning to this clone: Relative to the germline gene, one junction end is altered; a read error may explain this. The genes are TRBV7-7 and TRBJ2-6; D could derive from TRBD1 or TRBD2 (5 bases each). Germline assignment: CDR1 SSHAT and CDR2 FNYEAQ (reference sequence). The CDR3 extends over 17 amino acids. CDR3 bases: TGTGCTAGCAGCTTAGGGACCGTCTACTCTGGGGCCAACGTCCTGACTTTC. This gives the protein CASSLGTVYSGANVLTF.

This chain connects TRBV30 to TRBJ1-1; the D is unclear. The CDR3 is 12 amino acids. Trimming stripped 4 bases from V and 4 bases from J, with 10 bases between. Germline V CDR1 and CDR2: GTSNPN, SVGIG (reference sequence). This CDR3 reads CAWTELVTEAFF. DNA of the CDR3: TGTGCCTGGACCGAGCTAGTCACTGAAGCTTTCTTT.

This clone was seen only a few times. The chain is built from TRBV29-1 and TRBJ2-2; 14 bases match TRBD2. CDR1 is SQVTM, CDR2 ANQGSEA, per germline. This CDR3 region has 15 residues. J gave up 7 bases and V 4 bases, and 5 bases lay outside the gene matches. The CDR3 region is CSVGTSGRLGGELFF. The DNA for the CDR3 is TGCAGCGTTGGGACTAGCGGGAGGTTAGGCGGGGAGCTGTTTTTT.

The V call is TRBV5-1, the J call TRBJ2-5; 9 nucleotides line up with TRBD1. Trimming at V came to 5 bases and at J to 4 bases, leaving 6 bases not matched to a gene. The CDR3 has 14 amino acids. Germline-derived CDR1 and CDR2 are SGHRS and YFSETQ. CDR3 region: CASRGTGRLETQYF. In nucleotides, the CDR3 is TGCGCCAGCAGGGGGACAGGGCGTTTAGAGACCCAGTACTTC.

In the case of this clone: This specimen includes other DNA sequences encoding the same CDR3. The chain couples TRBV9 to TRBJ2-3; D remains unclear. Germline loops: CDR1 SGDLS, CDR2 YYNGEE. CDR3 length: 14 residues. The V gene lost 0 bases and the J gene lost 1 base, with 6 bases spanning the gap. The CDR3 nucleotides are TGTGCCAGCAGCGTAGCTCAAGGCACAGATACGCAGTATTTT. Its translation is CASSVAQGTDTQYF.

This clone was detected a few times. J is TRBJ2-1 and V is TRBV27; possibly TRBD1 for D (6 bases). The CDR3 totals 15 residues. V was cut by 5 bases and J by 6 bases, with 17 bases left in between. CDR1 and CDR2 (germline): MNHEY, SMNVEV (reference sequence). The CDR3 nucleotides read TGTGCCAGCAGTCCCAAATGGGGCAGGGGCAATGAGCAGTTCTTC. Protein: CASSPKWGRGNEQFF.

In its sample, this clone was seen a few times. CDR3 sequence reads: CASSQERPDTQYF. CDR3 DNA: TGTGCCAGCAGCCAGGAGCGGCCAGATACGCAGTATTTT. The rearrangement joins TRBV5-4 to TRBJ2-3; possibly TRBD2 for D (5 bases). The V gene's germline CDR1 is SGHNT and CDR2 YYREEE (reference sequence). This CDR3 is 13 amino acids long. V gave up 4 bases and J gave up 4 bases, with 10 bases separating them.

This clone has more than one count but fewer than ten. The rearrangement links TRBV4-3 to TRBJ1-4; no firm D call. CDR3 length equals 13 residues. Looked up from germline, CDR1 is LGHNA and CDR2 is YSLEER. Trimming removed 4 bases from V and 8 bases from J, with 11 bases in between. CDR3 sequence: CASSRAEEEKLFF. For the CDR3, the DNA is TGCGCCAGCAGCCGGGCCGAGGAGGAAAAACTGTTTTTT.

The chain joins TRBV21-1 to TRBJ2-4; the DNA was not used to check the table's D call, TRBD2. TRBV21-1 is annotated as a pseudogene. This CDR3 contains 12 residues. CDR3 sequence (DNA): TGTGCCAGCATGCGGCCGAGAGACATTCAGTACTTC. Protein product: CASMRPRDIQYF.

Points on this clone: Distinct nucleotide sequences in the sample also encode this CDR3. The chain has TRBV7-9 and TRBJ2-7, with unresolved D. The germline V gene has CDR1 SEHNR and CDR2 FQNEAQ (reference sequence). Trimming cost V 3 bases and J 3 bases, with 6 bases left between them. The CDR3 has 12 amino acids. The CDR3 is CASSFSSYEQYF. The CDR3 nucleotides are TGTGCCAGCAGCTTCTCTAGCTACGAGCAGTACTTC.

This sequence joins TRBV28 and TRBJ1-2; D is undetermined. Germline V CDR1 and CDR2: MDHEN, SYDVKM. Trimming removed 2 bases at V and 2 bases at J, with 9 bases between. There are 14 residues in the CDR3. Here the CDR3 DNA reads TGTGCCAGCAGTTTAGGACTACTCAACTATGGCTACACCTTC. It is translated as CASSLGLLNYGYTF.

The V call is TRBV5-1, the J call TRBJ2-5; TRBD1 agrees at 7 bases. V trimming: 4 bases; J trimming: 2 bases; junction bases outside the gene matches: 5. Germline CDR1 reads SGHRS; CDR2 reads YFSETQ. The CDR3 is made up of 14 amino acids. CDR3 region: CASSLGTAQETQYF. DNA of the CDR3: TGCGCCAGCAGCCTTGGGACAGCGCAAGAGACCCAGTACTTC.

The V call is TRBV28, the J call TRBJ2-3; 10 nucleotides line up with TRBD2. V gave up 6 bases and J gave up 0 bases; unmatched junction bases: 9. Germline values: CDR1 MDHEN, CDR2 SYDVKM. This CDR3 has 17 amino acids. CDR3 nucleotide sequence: TGTGCCAGCAGCCCCGTACCTAGCGGGGGCAGCACAGATACGCAGTATTTT. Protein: CASSPVPSGGSTDTQYF.

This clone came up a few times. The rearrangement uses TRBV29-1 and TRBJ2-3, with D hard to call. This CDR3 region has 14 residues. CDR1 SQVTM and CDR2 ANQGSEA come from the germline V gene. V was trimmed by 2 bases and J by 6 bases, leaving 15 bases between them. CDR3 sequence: CSVERKLTPDTQYF. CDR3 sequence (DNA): TGCAGCGTTGAAAGGAAGCTTACACCGGATACGCAGTATTTT.

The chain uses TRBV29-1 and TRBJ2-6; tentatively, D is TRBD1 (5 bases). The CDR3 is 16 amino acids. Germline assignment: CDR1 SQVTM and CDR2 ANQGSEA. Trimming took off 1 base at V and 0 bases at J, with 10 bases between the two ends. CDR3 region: CSVEGQIGSGANVLTF. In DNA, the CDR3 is TGCAGCGTTGAAGGACAGATAGGCTCTGGGGCCAACGTCCTGACTTTC.

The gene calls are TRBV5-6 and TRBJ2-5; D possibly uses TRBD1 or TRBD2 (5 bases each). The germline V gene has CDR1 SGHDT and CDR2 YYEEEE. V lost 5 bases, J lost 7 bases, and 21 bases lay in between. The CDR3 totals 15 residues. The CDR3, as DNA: TGTGCCAGCAGGTCTACCGGGGCCGCCTCCGGGACCCAGTACTTC. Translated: CASRSTGAASGTQYF.

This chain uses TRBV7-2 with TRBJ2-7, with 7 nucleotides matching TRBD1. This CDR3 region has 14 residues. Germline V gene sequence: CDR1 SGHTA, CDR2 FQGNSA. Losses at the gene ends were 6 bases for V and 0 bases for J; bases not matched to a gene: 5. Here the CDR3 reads CASSNRDSSYEQYF. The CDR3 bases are TGTGCCAGCAGTAACCGGGACAGCTCCTACGAGCAGTACTTC.

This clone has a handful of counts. CDR3 bases: TGTGCCACCAGTGGACAGGGCTTGCGGGAGCAGTACTTC. Its protein is CATSGQGLREQYF. The chain employs TRBV15 and TRBJ2-7; 8 nucleotides line up with TRBD1. Germline V lookup: CDR1 LNHNV, CDR2 YYDKDF (reference sequence). This CDR3 spans 13 amino acids. The junction had 8 bases not matched to a gene; V was cut back by 6 bases and J by 7 bases.

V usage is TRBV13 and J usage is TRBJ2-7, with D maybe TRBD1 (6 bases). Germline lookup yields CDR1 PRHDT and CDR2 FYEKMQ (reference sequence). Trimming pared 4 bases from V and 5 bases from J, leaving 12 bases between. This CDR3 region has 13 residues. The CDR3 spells CASSYDHRDEQYF. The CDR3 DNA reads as TGTGCCAGCAGCTATGATCACAGGGACGAGCAGTACTTC.

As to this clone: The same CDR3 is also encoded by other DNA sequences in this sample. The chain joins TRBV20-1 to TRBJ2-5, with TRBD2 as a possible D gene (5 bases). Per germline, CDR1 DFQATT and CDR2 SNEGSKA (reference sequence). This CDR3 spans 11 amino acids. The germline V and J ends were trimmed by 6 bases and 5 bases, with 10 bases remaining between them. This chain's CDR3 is CSAAGRETQYF. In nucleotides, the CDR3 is TGCAGTGCGGCGGGTCGGGAGACCCAGTACTTC.

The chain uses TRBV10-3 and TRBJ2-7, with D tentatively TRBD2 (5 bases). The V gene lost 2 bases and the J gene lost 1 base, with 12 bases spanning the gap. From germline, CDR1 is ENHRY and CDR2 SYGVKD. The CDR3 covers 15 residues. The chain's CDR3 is CAISEIRGRSYEQYF. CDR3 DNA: TGTGCCATCAGTGAGATCCGGGGAAGATCCTACGAGCAGTACTTC.

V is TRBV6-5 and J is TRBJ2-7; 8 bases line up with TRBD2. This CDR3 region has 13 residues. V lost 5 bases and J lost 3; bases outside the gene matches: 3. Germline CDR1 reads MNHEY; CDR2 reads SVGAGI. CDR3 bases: TGTGCCAGCAGTCCTAGCGGGCTCTACGAGCAGTACTTC. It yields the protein CASSPSGLYEQYF.

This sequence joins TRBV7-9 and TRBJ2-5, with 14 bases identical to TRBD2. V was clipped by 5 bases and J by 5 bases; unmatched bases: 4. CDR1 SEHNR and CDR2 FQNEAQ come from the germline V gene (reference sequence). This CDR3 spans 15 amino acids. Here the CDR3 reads CASSIGTSGSETQYF. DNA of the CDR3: TGTGCCAGCAGCATCGGGACTAGCGGGAGTGAGACCCAGTACTTC.

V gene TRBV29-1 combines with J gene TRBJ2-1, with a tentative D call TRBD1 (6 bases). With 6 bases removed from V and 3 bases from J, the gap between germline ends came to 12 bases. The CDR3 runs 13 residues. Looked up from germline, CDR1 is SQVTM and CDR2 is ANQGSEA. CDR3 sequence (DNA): TGCAGCGTCACGCAACAGGGCTACAATGAGCAGTTCTTC. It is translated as CSVTQQGYNEQFF.